Listed below are T cell receptor beta chains from one sample, sequenced in a study of blood T cell repertoires in COVID-19. Repertoires were generated with immunoSEQ multiplex PCR, while TCRdb's copy carries only in-frame clones and drops some. The sample includes 100,000 to 150,000 clones, approximately 84% of them seen just once. The source material was peripheral blood. The receptors come from a woman over 75 with acute or convalescent COVID-19. CDR3s include the opening cysteine and the closing phenylalanine or tryptophan. A D gene is named only where the DNA matches it firmly. Clone size is given for some rows only: seen once, a few or many times, or a class if the clone is expanded.

clone size: .
V gene: TRBV19
J gene: TRBJ2-1
D gene: TRBD2
CDR3 protein: CASSAGTSGRNEQFF
CDR3 DNA: TGTGCCAGTAGTGCCGGGACTAGCGGGAGAAATGAGCAGTTCTTC

clone size: once
V gene: TRBV27
J gene: TRBJ1-2
D gene: TRBD1
CDR3 protein: CATGTGNGYTF
CDR3 DNA: TGTGCCACCGGGACAGGGAATGGCTACACCTTC

clone size: few
V gene: TRBV5-6
J gene: TRBJ2-1
D gene: .
CDR3 protein: CASSLVDPSGNNEQFF
CDR3 DNA: TGTGCCAGCAGCTTGGTTGACCCCTCAGGTAACAATGAGCAGTTCTTC

clone size: .
V gene: TRBV10-3
J gene: TRBJ2-5
D gene: .
CDR3 protein: CAISERERETQYF
CDR3 DNA: TGTGCCATCAGTGAGAGGGAGCGGGAGACCCAGTACTTC

clone size: .
V gene: TRBV15
J gene: TRBJ2-1
D gene: TRBD1
CDR3 protein: CATSREGTANNEQFF
CDR3 DNA: TGTGCCACCAGCAGAGAAGGGACAGCCAACAATGAGCAGTTCTTC

clone size: .
V gene: TRBV11-2
J gene: TRBJ1-1
D gene: TRBD1
CDR3 protein: CASSLGTGEAFF
CDR3 DNA: TGTGCCAGCAGCTTAGGGACAGGGGAAGCTTTCTTT

clone size: .
V gene: TRBV10-1
J gene: TRBJ2-4
D gene: .
CDR3 protein: CASSAWGLENIQYF
CDR3 DNA: TGCGCCAGCAGCGCGTGGGGACTTGAAAACATTCAGTACTTC

clone size: .
V gene: TRBV6-1
J gene: TRBJ1-2
D gene: .
CDR3 protein: CASSDPFGGNYGYTF
CDR3 DNA: TGTGCCAGCAGTGACCCTTTCGGGGGGAACTATGGCTACACCTTC

clone size: few
V gene: TRBV5-6
J gene: TRBJ1-2
D gene: TRBD1
CDR3 protein: CASSFRDRDGYTF
CDR3 DNA: TGTGCCAGCAGCTTCCGGGACAGGGATGGCTACACCTTC

clone size: .
V gene: TRBV7-9
J gene: TRBJ2-3
D gene: .
CDR3 protein: CASSLGAGSSTDTQYF
CDR3 DNA: TGTGCCAGCAGCTTAGGTGCGGGTTCTAGCACAGATACGCAGTATTTT

clone size: .
V gene: TRBV2
J gene: TRBJ1-5
D gene: .
CDR3 protein: CASSERTTTQPQHF
CDR3 DNA: TGTGCCAGCAGTGAACGGACTACCACTCAGCCCCAGCATTTT